These 17 T cell receptor beta chains share one sample of origin, sequenced in a study of Ad26.COV2.S vaccination and SARS-CoV-2 variants. Assay used: immunoSEQ multiplex PCR; TCRdb lists only in-frame clones, some missing. Seen here are around 300,000 clones, about 88% observed once, and the top ten hold 9.5% to 12%. The sample's treatment: roughly 18 received Ad26.COV2.S at low or high dose, single or two shots; roughly five received placebo; per-sample allocation not given. The investigators took samples on day 63 after the first vaccine or placebo injection. The sample was peripheral blood, taken in a trial of Ad26.COV2.S vaccine versus placebo. Receptors originate from a person between 18 and 60 years old who received the Ad26.COV2.S COVID-19 vaccine or a placebo.

This rearrangement joins TRBV30 to TRBJ1-1; 7 bases line up with TRBD1. J was trimmed by 9 bases and V by 0 bases; bases with no gene match: 7. This CDR3 spans 13 amino acids. CDR1 and CDR2 from the germline V gene are GTSNPN and SVGIG (reference sequence). CDR3 nucleotides: TGTGCCTGGAGTGTATTGGGAGGGGGCCAAGCTTTCTTT. Translated, it gives CAWSVLGGGQAFF.

This chain uses TRBV5-4 with TRBJ2-1, with no clear D. The CDR3 spans 14 residues. V lost 0 bases to trimming and J lost 0 bases, with 4 bases between them. CDR1 and CDR2 (germline): SGHNT, YYREEE (reference sequence). The CDR3 DNA sequence: TGTGCCAGCAGCTTGGAGGGCTCCTACAATGAGCAGTTCTTC. Translation gives CASSLEGSYNEQFF.

The genes are TRBV19 and TRBJ2-5; 7 nucleotides agree with TRBD1. The V and J ends lost 5 bases and 3 bases, in that order; junction bases with no gene match: 12. CDR1 LNHDA and CDR2 SQIVND come from the germline V gene (reference sequence). This CDR3 has 16 amino acids. The CDR3 bases are TGTGCCAGTAGTGATTCACAGGGGACGGTGGAAGAGACCCAGTACTTC. Translating it yields CASSDSQGTVEETQYF.

Comment on this clone: Other DNA sequences in this sample translate to the same CDR3. V and J are TRBV5-1 and TRBJ1-1; no reliable D call. V dropped 2 bases and J dropped 4 bases, with 6 bases sitting between them. The germline gives CDR1 SGHRS, CDR2 YFSETQ. This CDR3 is 12 amino acids long. The DNA for the CDR3 is TGCGCCAGCAGCTTAGTCGGCACTGAAGCTTTCTTT. This gives the protein CASSLVGTEAFF.

This clone was seen just once. This chain links TRBV10-3 with TRBJ2-7; TRBD2 aligns across 9 bases. The CDR3 length is 16 residues. From germline, CDR1 is ENHRY and CDR2 SYGVKD. V shed 2 bases and J 4 bases; nucleotides not matched to a gene: 9. CDR3 coding DNA: TGTGCCATCAGTGAGGAGCGGGGGGCCCGCTTATACGAGCAGTACTTC. Protein sequence: CAISEERGARLYEQYF.

A note on this clone: The germline gene is not matched at one end of the junction; a read error may be the cause. This chain joins TRBV7-8 and TRBJ2-5; 7 positions match TRBD1. Per the germline V gene, CDR1 is SGHVS and CDR2 is FQNEAQ. This CDR3 has 15 residues. CDR3 loop: CASSLAEGARETQYF. The CDR3 nucleotides are TGTGCCAGCAGCCTAGCTGAGGGGGCGCGGGAGACCCAGTACTTC.

This clone was detected only a few times. The chain employs TRBV5-6 and TRBJ2-7; weak D call: TRBD2 (6 bases). Trimming left V 0 bases short and J 1 base short, with 8 bases between. This CDR3 region has 14 residues. CDR1 SGHDT and CDR2 YYEEEE come from the germline V gene. The CDR3 spells CASSLGGASYEQYF. The CDR3 DNA reads as TGTGCCAGCAGCTTGGGCGGGGCGTCCTACGAGCAGTACTTC.

The rearrangement uses TRBV19 and TRBJ2-2, with D unresolved. The CDR3 has 12 amino acids. Trimming removed 6 bases at V and 4 bases at J, with 6 bases between. Per the germline V gene, CDR1 is LNHDA and CDR2 is SQIVND (reference sequence). The CDR3 region is CASRRPTGELFF. CDR3 nucleotide sequence: TGTGCCAGTAGGAGACCCACCGGGGAGCTGTTTTTT. The complete variable domain, with remaining parts taken from reference TRBV19 and TRBJ2-2, reads DGGITQSPKYLFRKEGQNVTLSCEQNLNHDAMYWYRQDPGQGLRLIYYSQIVNDFQKGDIAEGYSVSREKKESFPLTVTSAQKNPTAFYLCASRRPTGELFFGEGSRLTVL.

This chain uses TRBV7-8 with TRBJ1-2, with D perhaps matching TRBD1 (5 bases). The CDR3 totals 15 residues. V was pared by 4 bases and J by 1 base, with 13 bases between. Germline V gives CDR1 SGHVS, CDR2 FQNEAQ. The CDR3 is CASSSNPGLNYGYTF. The CDR3 DNA is TGTGCCAGCAGCTCAAATCCGGGACTTAACTATGGCTACACCTTC.

The CDR3 sequence is CASSSAGGRNTEAFF. In nucleotides, the CDR3 is TGTGCCAGCAGTTCCGCGGGCGGGCGTAACACTGAAGCTTTCTTT. The chain employs TRBV27 and TRBJ1-1; D remains unclear. The CDR3 extends over 15 amino acids. V was cut by 4 bases and J by 2 bases, with 14 bases left in between. Germline V gene sequence: CDR1 MNHEY, CDR2 SMNVEV (reference sequence).

V usage is TRBV6-1 and J usage is TRBJ2-5; 11 nucleotides line up with TRBD2. The V and J ends lost 1 base and 2 bases, in that order; junction bases with no gene match: 0. This CDR3 spans 15 amino acids. Germline CDR1 is MNHNS and CDR2 is SASEGT. The DNA of the CDR3 is TGTGCCAGCAGTGAAGTAGCGGGGGGGCAAGAGACCCAGTACTTC. Its protein product is CASSEVAGGQETQYF.

This chain connects TRBV5-6 to TRBJ1-3; tentative D call: TRBD1 (6 bases). Germline V gene data show CDR1 as SGHDT and CDR2 as YYEEEE. The CDR3 covers 16 residues. Trimming left V 3 bases short and J 0 bases short, with 13 bases between. The chain's CDR3 is CASSWRGPRSGNTIYF. The CDR3 DNA sequence: TGTGCCAGCAGCTGGCGGGGGCCTCGCTCTGGAAACACCATATATTTT.

The rearrangement joins TRBV7-6 to TRBJ2-2; no clear D gene. There are 16 residues in the CDR3. Looked up from germline, CDR1 is SGHVS and CDR2 is FNYEAQ. With 0 bases removed from V and 8 bases from J, the gap between germline ends came to 16 bases. The CDR3 DNA follows: TGTGCCAGCAGCTTAGCCCCTGGCAATAACTTTGGGGAGCTGTTTTTT. Translating gives CASSLAPGNNFGELFF.

The gene calls are TRBV7-9 and TRBJ2-2, with 10 bases fitting TRBD1. This CDR3 has 15 amino acids. V lost 6 bases to trimming and J lost 2 bases; unmatched junction nucleotides: 3. Germline-derived CDR1 and CDR2 are SEHNR and FQNEAQ (reference sequence). The CDR3 region has the DNA TGTGCCAGCAGATGGGACAGGGGCAACACCGGGGAGCTGTTTTTT. Encoded protein: CASRWDRGNTGELFF.

The chain joins TRBV6-5 to TRBJ1-5; the D gene is possibly TRBD1 (6 bases). The CDR3 runs 14 residues. CDR1 MNHEY and CDR2 SVGAGI come from the germline V gene. The V and J ends lost 5 bases and 2 bases respectively, with 10 bases between them. This chain's CDR3 is CASSIQGGNQPQHF. The CDR3 nucleotides read TGTGCCAGCAGTATACAGGGTGGCAATCAGCCCCAGCATTTT.

The chain has TRBV7-2 and TRBJ1-2; 8 bases are a match to TRBD1. After removal of 0 bases from V and 8 bases from J, the junction contained 11 bases not matched to a gene. Germline V gene lookup returns CDR1 SGHTA and CDR2 FQGNSA. This CDR3 is built from 16 residues. CDR3 DNA sequence: TGTGCCAGCAGCTTAGCGGGCTCTTGGACAGGGAGCGGCTACACCTTC. It codes for CASSLAGSWTGSGYTF.

Notes on this clone: Other DNA variants within this sample encode the same CDR3. This chain uses TRBV11-3 with TRBJ1-1; D not resolved. Germline CDR1 reads SGHNT; CDR2 reads YENEEA. V lost 5 bases and J 1 base, leaving 8 bases between the germline ends. The CDR3 length is 13 residues. The chain's CDR3 is CASSQTGNTEAFF. The DNA for the CDR3 is TGTGCCAGCAGCCAGACGGGGAACACTGAAGCTTTCTTT.